This T cell receptor (beta chain) was profiled in a study of blood T cell repertoires in COVID-19. Study-level information: Italy, Spain and the United States were the sources of the convalescent and acute COVID-19 samples.

TCRdb's copy holds only in-frame clones and misses some; the assay was immunoSEQ multiplex PCR. This table holds 200,000 to 250,000 clones, around 80% found once. V dropped 3 bases and J dropped 3 bases, with 9 bases sitting between them. CDR1 is SGHDT and CDR2 is YYEEEE in the germline V gene. CDR3 length: 13 amino acids. Sequences were obtained from peripheral blood. The genes are TRBV5-6 and TRBJ1-2, with D unresolved. The clonotype comes from a woman aged 40-49 years who had recovered from COVID-19. The CDR3 here is CASSSFGDYGYTF. The CDR3 nucleotides are TGTGCCAGCAGCTCCTTCGGGGACTATGGCTACACCTTC.